The clone carrying this T cell receptor (beta chain) has a handful of counts. Its antigen is not identified. This same CDR3 is encoded by further DNA sequences in the sample. Expressed TCRB transcripts were sequenced after all isolated RNA was converted to cDNA. Sequencing used immunoSEQ multiplex PCR; TCRdb keeps in-frame clones, though not all of them. The repertoire holds about 160,000 clones, with approximately 7.8% as singletons. One heparinised draw, averaging roughly 110 mL, was taken per donor. V shed 4 bases and J 8 bases; nucleotides not matched to a gene: 7. The CDR3 length is 14 residues. CDR1 is SGHRS and CDR2 is YFSETQ in the germline V gene. These data originate in a study of beta chain features in type 1 diabetes. Study in general: All samples together contributed 107,917,701 sorted cells for examination.

Study results and caveats: Shortening that was moderate but significant affected the TCRB CDR3s of Type 1 diabetes patients in all four CD4+ subsets. Cells with high TCR expression could be over-represented by cDNA sequencing. Type 1 diabetes patients had VDJ junctions that carried fewer insertions and more deletions.

The TCR sequence derives from a woman aged 40 to 50 with type 1 diabetes. Sequences were obtained from central memory CD4+ T cells from blood. The chain couples TRBV5-1 to TRBJ1-2; TRBD1 agrees at 11 bases. The CDR3 bases are TGCGCCAGCAGCCTCTGGACAGGGGGCCAGGGCTACACCTTC. It yields the protein CASSLWTGGQGYTF.